This T cell receptor (beta chain) derives from a study of read filtering for tumor transcriptome and immune sequencing. Whole-study findings and limits: RNA-seq captured clonotypes less deeply and reliably than IR-seq.

The library was built from 400 ng RNA with molecular barcoded adaptors for alpha/delta and beta/gamma chains. TCRdb analysed the reads with MiXCR anew, one entry per CDR3 protein. The data contain about 61,000 distinct CDR3 sequences, nearly 20% of them seen just once; the ten biggest clones take up more than 12%. This CDR3 comprises 14 residues. Germline V lookup: CDR1 SGHNT, CDR2 YYREEE (reference sequence). Trimming took off 4 bases at V and 3 bases at J, with 10 bases between the two ends. This clonotype was seen more than once but under ten times. Antigen specificity is unknown. The receptor's source is a donor aged 40 or older with multiple myeloma. The sequencing sample was made of a population of CD138-negative cells sorted from bone marrow. V gene TRBV5-4 combines with J gene TRBJ2-2; unclear D gene. Written as DNA, the CDR3 is TGTGCCAGCAGCCAGCTGACGGACACCGGGGAGCTGTTTTTT. Protein: CASSQLTDTGELFF.